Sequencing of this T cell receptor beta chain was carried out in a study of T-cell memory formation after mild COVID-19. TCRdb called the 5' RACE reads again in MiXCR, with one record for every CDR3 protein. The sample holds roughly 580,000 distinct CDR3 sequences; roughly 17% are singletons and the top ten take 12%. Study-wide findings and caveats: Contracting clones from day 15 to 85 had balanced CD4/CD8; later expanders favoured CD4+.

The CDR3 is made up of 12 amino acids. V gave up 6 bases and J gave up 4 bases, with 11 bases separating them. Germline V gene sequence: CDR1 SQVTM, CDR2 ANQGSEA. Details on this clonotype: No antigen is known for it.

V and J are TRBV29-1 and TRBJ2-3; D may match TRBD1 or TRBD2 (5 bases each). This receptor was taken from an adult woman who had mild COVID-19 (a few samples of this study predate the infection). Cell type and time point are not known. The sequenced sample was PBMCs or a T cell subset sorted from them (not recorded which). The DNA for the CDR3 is TGCAGCGTACGTGGGACCGCAGATACGCAGTATTTT. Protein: CSVRGTADTQYF.